A single sample gave rise to the 10 T cell receptor beta chains below, sequenced in a study of cytomegalovirus exposure and HLA in healthy donors. The PCR made use of 60 Vbeta and 13 Jbeta primers. Method: immunoSEQ multiplex PCR; TCRdb's copy keeps in-frame clones and lacks some. The table includes over 250,000 clones, 65% to 85% detected once. Material for sequencing was PBMCs. Receptors were obtained from a female donor in good health and CMV-seronegative.

The chain employs TRBV2 and TRBJ1-5; D gene unclear. The V gene lost 2 bases and the J gene lost 0 bases, with 8 bases spanning the gap. This CDR3 spans 15 amino acids. Germline CDR1 is SNHLY and CDR2 is FYNNEI. This CDR3 is CASSELPYSNQPQHF. DNA of the CDR3: TGTGCCAGCAGTGAACTCCCGTATAGCAATCAGCCCCAGCATTTT.

In its sample, this clone was seen a few times. The rearrangement joins TRBV29-1 to TRBJ2-7; D not certain. The CDR3 is 12 residues long. Trimming stripped 2 bases from V and 5 bases from J, with 10 bases between. In germline, CDR1 is SQVTM, CDR2 ANQGSEA. The CDR3 reads CSVENSPHEQYF. The DNA for the CDR3 is TGCAGCGTTGAAAACAGTCCTCACGAGCAGTACTTC.

The chain employs TRBV7-3 and TRBJ2-4; the match to TRBD2 covers 7 bases. The CDR3 covers 15 residues. Germline V gene lookup returns CDR1 SGHTA and CDR2 FQGTGA. Trimming at V came to 2 bases and at J to 6 bases, leaving 7 bases not matched to a gene. The CDR3 loop is CASSLGPREGNIQYF. CDR3 nucleotide sequence: TGTGCCAGCAGCTTAGGTCCCAGGGAGGGAAACATTCAGTACTTC. Full variable domain (outside the CDR3, taken from reference TRBV7-3 and TRBJ2-4): GAGVSQTPSNKVTEKGKYVELRCDPISGHTALYWYRQSLGQGPEFLIYFQGTGAADDSGLPNDRFFAVRPEGSVSTLKIQRTERGDSAVYLCASSLGPREGNIQYFGAGTRLSVL.

The chain uses TRBV10-3 and TRBJ1-2; maybe TRBD1 (5 bases). Germline lookup yields CDR1 ENHRY and CDR2 SYGVKD. The CDR3 extends over 13 amino acids. The V and J ends lost 4 bases and 3 bases respectively, with 9 bases between them. The DNA of the CDR3 is TGTGCCATCAGTGGACAGAGGTACTATGGCTACACCTTC. Translated, it gives CAISGQRYYGYTF.

The chain uses TRBV10-2 and TRBJ2-5; the match to TRBD2 covers 8 bases. This CDR3 contains 13 residues. Germline trimming cut 7 bases from V and 5 bases from J; bases unmatched to any gene: 6. The V gene's germline CDR1 is WSHSY and CDR2 SAAADI. In nucleotides, the CDR3 is TGCGCCAGCAAAATAGCGGGAAGCGAGACCCAGTACTTC. The encoded protein is CASKIAGSETQYF.

Turning to this clone: At the DNA level, this CDR3 is encoded by other sequences in the same sample as well. The CDR3 coding sequence is TGCGCCAGCAGCTTGGCGGGGAACACTGAAGCTTTCTTT. Its protein is CASSLAGNTEAFF. The chain uses TRBV5-1 and TRBJ1-1; D unclear. The CDR3 is 13 amino acids. CDR1 SGHRS and CDR2 YFSETQ come from the germline V gene. Trimming pared 0 bases from V and 1 base from J, leaving 4 bases between. The variable domain in full, completed from reference TRBV5-1 and TRBJ1-1, reads KAGVTQTPRYLIKTRGQQVTLSCSPISGHRSVSWYQQTPGQGLQFLFEYFSETQRNKGNFPGRFSGRQFSNSRSEMNVSTLELGDSALYLCASSLAGNTEAFFGQGTRLTVV.

This clone was counted a single time. V gene TRBV21-1 combines with J gene TRBJ1-4. TRBV21-1 is a recognized pseudogene. The CDR3 is 19 residues long. The CDR3 loop reads CASSKKSHKRAPPNEKLFF. CDR3 bases: TGTGCCAGCAGCAAAAAATCCCACAAGAGAGCGCCACCTAATGAAAAACTGTTTTTT.

The chain links TRBV19 to TRBJ1-5, with TRBD1 matching 8 bases. In germline, CDR1 is LNHDA, CDR2 SQIVND (reference sequence). The CDR3 is made up of 18 amino acids. The V and J ends lost 3 bases and 1 base, in that order; junction bases with no gene match: 11. As DNA, the CDR3 is TGTGCCAGTAGTATCATAAGGACAGGGAGAGGCAGCAATCAGCCCCAGCATTTT. Translated: CASSIIRTGRGSNQPQHF.

This clone appeared a few times. The chain employs TRBV5-4 and TRBJ1-2; no firm D call. This CDR3 has 13 residues. The V gene's germline CDR1 is SGHNT and CDR2 YYREEE (reference sequence). The V gene lost 4 bases and the J gene lost 5 bases, with 12 bases spanning the gap. Here the CDR3 DNA reads TGTGCCAGCAGCCTCTCGACGGGTTATGGCTACACCTTC. It yields the protein CASSLSTGYGYTF.

This clone was recorded once. The J gene is TRBJ2-7, the V gene TRBV15; TRBD1 agrees at 7 bases. V gave up 1 base and J gave up 4 bases; unmatched junction bases: 10. The germline V gene encodes CDR1 LNHNV and CDR2 YYDKDF (reference sequence). The CDR3 runs to 16 residues. DNA for the CDR3: TGTGCCACCAGCAGAGGCCCCCCGGGACAGCCTTACGAGCAGTACTTC. Its protein product is CATSRGPPGQPYEQYF.